Below, 15 T cell receptor beta chains from the same sample are listed, as sequenced in a study of blood T cells in healthy people across ages (dated by TCRdb to 2014 to 2015). To prepare the library, 5' RACE was applied. Sequenced using an Illumina HiSeq 2500. The second PCR ran for about 6 to 11 cycles and used a J-beta primer mix along with a sample-barcoded 5' primer. TCRdb reanalyzed the raw reads on its own, using fastp at Q25 for trimming and MiXCR for clone calling, and kept in-frame beta chains. For every CDR3 protein sequence, its rows merge into one entry that carries the most common genes and DNA. Present in this sample are roughly 2 million distinct CDR3 sequences, about 50% of which were seen just once. 2% to 2.5% of the sample lies in the top ten. The sequenced sample was blood. The receptors stem from a woman between 40 and 50 years old in good health.

This clonotype was seen a few times. The CDR3 nucleotides are TGCAGTGCTACCAGACTAGCGGGGGGGTCCACAGATACGCAGTATTTT. Translated, it gives CSATRLAGGSTDTQYF. V usage is TRBV20-1 and J usage is TRBJ2-3; 14 nucleotides match TRBD2. This CDR3 contains 16 residues. The ends lost 4 bases at V and 2 bases at J; junction bases unmatched: 5. The germline V gene encodes CDR1 DFQATT and CDR2 SNEGSKA (reference sequence).

This chain uses TRBV6-5 with TRBJ1-5; possibly TRBD1 for D (5 bases). Trimming took off 5 bases at V and 3 bases at J, with 14 bases between the two ends. There are 15 residues in the CDR3. CDR1 is MNHEY and CDR2 is SVGAGI in the germline V gene. The CDR3 region has the DNA TGTGCCAGCAGTCTCAAAGGGGCTACCAATCAGCCCCAGCATTTT. As protein: CASSLKGATNQPQHF.

With respect to this clonotype: A junction boundary mismatches the germline segment, possibly from a read error. The gene calls are TRBV12-3 or TRBV12-4 and TRBJ2-3; D call uncertain. The CDR3 runs to 12 residues. The CDR3, as DNA: TGTGCCAGCAGATTAGGATGGGATACGCAGTATTTT. Translated, it gives CASRLGWDTQYF.

The V call is TRBV29-1, the J call TRBJ1-1, with 11 bases fitting TRBD1. Trimming cost V 3 bases and J 4 bases; bases outside gene matches: 7. This CDR3 has 15 residues. Germline CDR1 is SQVTM and CDR2 is ANQGSEA. The CDR3 protein is CSVEAGGQGGTEAFF. As DNA, the CDR3 is TGCAGCGTTGAGGCGGGGGGACAGGGGGGCACTGAAGCTTTCTTT.

The rearrangement joins TRBV7-9 to TRBJ2-1, with 11 bases fitting TRBD2. V gave up 6 bases and J gave up 5 bases; unmatched junction bases: 9. Germline CDR1 reads SEHNR; CDR2 reads FQNEAQ (reference sequence). The CDR3 consists of 16 residues. In DNA form, the CDR3 reads TGTGCCAGCAGACTCCCGCTAGCGGGGGGTGACAATGAGCAGTTCTTC. Its protein is CASRLPLAGGDNEQFF.

CDR3 sequence (DNA): TGTGCCAGCAGTTACCCAACGGGACAGGGTTTGTCCTACAATGAGCAGTTCTTC. As protein: CASSYPTGQGLSYNEQFF. The chain couples TRBV6-2 or TRBV6-3 to TRBJ2-1, with 9 positions matching TRBD1. This CDR3 is 18 amino acids long. From germline, CDR1 is MNHEY and CDR2 SVGEGT. With V trimmed by 2 bases and J by 1 base, 9 bases remained unmatched.

The J gene is TRBJ1-2, the V gene TRBV28, with TRBD1 as a possible D gene (5 bases). Germline CDR1 and CDR2: MDHEN and SYDVKM. The CDR3 sequence is 14 residues long. Trimming left V 7 bases short and J 5 bases short, with 17 bases between. The CDR3 sequence is CASNLPGPFYGYTF. For the CDR3, the DNA is TGTGCCAGCAATCTACCGGGACCCTTTTATGGCTACACCTTC.

This clonotype occurred once. The gene calls are TRBV27 and TRBJ2-1; TRBD1 matches 10 bases. CDR1 is MNHEY and CDR2 is SMNVEV in the germline V gene (reference sequence). This CDR3 is 15 amino acids long. The trim removed 6 bases at V and 13 bases at J, leaving 15 bases unmatched. DNA of the CDR3: TGTGCCAGCAGCCTTAGACAGGGGGCTTTAGAGACCCAGTTCTTC. Translation gives CASSLRQGALETQFF.

The V gene is TRBV20-1, the J gene TRBJ2-7; 10 bases match TRBD2. This CDR3 has 15 residues. Germline V gene sequence: CDR1 DFQATT, CDR2 SNEGSKA (reference sequence). The trim removed 6 bases at V and 7 bases at J, leaving 15 bases unmatched. In nucleotides, the CDR3 is TGCAGTGCAACAAGGACTAGCGGAGACTACAATGAGCAGTACTTC. This codes for CSATRTSGDYNEQYF.

The chain uses TRBV4-2 and TRBJ2-5; D possibly uses TRBD1 or TRBD2 (5 bases each). The V gene's germline CDR1 is LGHNA and CDR2 YNFKEQ. V lost 4 bases to trimming and J lost 2 bases, with 20 bases between them. The CDR3 has 17 amino acids. CDR3 protein: CASSLQGASRTQETQYF. For the CDR3, the DNA is TGTGCCAGCAGCCTCCAGGGAGCTAGCAGAACACAAGAGACCCAGTACTTC.

In this sample, this clonotype turned up a few times. The chain couples TRBV5-1 to TRBJ2-5, with D tentatively TRBD2 (5 bases). V shed 2 bases and J shed 2 bases, with 10 bases lying between them. From germline, CDR1 is SGHRS and CDR2 YFSETQ. This CDR3 region has 14 residues. In nucleotides, the CDR3 is TGCGCCAGCAGCTTCCGTGAGGGTCAAGAGACCCAGTACTTC. Encoded protein: CASSFREGQETQYF.

This clonotype was seen a few times. This rearrangement joins TRBV4-3 to TRBJ2-1, with 7 bases aligning to TRBD1. The CDR3 length is 16 residues. The germline gives CDR1 LGHNA, CDR2 YSLEER. After removal of 0 bases from V and 4 bases from J, the junction contained 6 bases not matched to a gene. The CDR3 coding sequence is TGCGCCAGCAGCCAAGATGAGGGGGCCGGTTACAATGAGCAGTTCTTC. This gives the protein CASSQDEGAGYNEQFF.

The chain carries TRBV7-2 and TRBJ2-3, with D possibly matching TRBD2 (6 bases). With 1 base removed from V and 2 bases from J, the gap between germline ends came to 16 bases. Germline V gene data show CDR1 as SGHTA and CDR2 as FQGNSA. The CDR3 sequence is 17 residues long. The chain's CDR3 is CASSLESTSLNTDTQYF. Here the CDR3 DNA reads TGTGCCAGCAGCTTAGAGTCGACTAGTCTCAACACAGATACGCAGTATTTT.

As concerns this clonotype: A junction end diverges from the germline sequence, so it may reflect a read error. This rearrangement joins TRBV9 to TRBJ2-1; 16 bases are a match to TRBD2. The germline V gene encodes CDR1 SGDLS and CDR2 YYNGEE. The CDR3 contains 16 residues. CDR3 sequence reads: CAGSVGLAGGFNEQFF. As DNA, the CDR3 is TGTGCCGGCAGCGTGGGACTAGCGGGGGGGTTCAATGAGCAGTTCTTC. Together with reference TRBV9 and TRBJ2-1, the CDR3 gives the full variable domain: DSGVTQTPKHLITATGQRVTLRCSPRSGDLSVYWYQQSLDQGLQFLIQYYNGEERAKGNILERFSAQQFPDLHSELNLSSLELGDSALYFCAGSVGLAGGFNEQFFGPGTRLTVL.

This clonotype came up a few times. The gene calls are TRBV20-1 and TRBJ2-7; 8 positions match TRBD1. This CDR3 contains 14 residues. Germline-derived CDR1 and CDR2 are DFQATT and SNEGSKA (reference sequence). Germline trimming cut 5 bases from V and 0 bases from J; bases unmatched to any gene: 6. The CDR3 nucleotides read TGCAGTGCTGGTCGGACAGGGCGCTCCTACGAGCAGTACTTC. Protein: CSAGRTGRSYEQYF.